The 25 T cell receptor beta chains below all came from one sample that was sequenced in a study of brain metastases from non-small cell lung cancer. Clones were sequenced by immunoSEQ multiplex PCR, and TCRdb holds only the in-frame ones, with some missing. Of 1,200 or so clones listed, under 90% are singletons. Sequenced material: tissue from a brain metastasis. The receptor set was obtained from a donor aged 40 or older with non-small cell lung cancer.

The chain has TRBV10-2 and TRBJ2-2, with TRBD1 matching 8 bases. This CDR3 spans 17 amino acids. Losses at the gene ends were 1 base for V and 6 bases for J; bases not matched to a gene: 10. The germline V gene has CDR1 WSHSY and CDR2 SAAADI. The CDR3 nucleotides read TGCGCCAGCAGTGAGTGGGAGAGACAGGGGAAGGCCGGGGAGCTGTTTTTT. This translates into CASSEWERQGKAGELFF.

V usage is TRBV7-3 and J usage is TRBJ2-1; 15 positions agree with TRBD2. Germline-derived CDR1 and CDR2 are SGHTA and FQGTGA. The ends lost 5 bases at V and 4 bases at J; junction bases unmatched: 9. The CDR3 length is 18 residues. CDR3 in DNA: TGTGCCAGCAGCCCCTTGGGACTAGCGGGGGGACAATACAATGAGCAGTTCTTC. It specifies CASSPLGLAGGQYNEQFF.

The chain employs TRBV13 and TRBJ2-1; 8 positions match TRBD2. V lost 5 bases and J lost 7; bases outside the gene matches: 10. The CDR3 is 15 residues long. CDR1 and CDR2 (germline): PRHDT, FYEKMQ (reference sequence). The CDR3 sequence is CASSGGGIVYNEQFF. CDR3 DNA sequence: TGTGCCAGCAGCGGCGGGGGGATTGTGTATAATGAGCAGTTCTTC. Complete variable domain (other parts from reference TRBV13 and TRBJ2-1): AAGVIQSPRHLIKEKRETATLKCYPIPRHDTVYWYQQGPGQDPQFLISFYEKMQSDKGSIPDRFSAQQFSDYHSELNMSSLELGDSALYFCASSGGGIVYNEQFFGPGTRLTVL.

The V and J genes are TRBV7-2 and TRBJ2-7, with D perhaps matching TRBD1 (6 bases). The CDR3 extends over 13 amino acids. Germline V gene data show CDR1 as SGHTA and CDR2 as FQGNSA. V lost 1 base, J lost 8 bases, and 12 bases lay in between. For the CDR3, the DNA is TGTGCCAGCAGCTTAGACAGGGTTTCAAAGCAGTACTTC. The encoded protein is CASSLDRVSKQYF.

J is TRBJ2-1 and V is TRBV4-1; no reliable D call. The CDR3 runs to 11 residues. Trimming removed 7 bases from V and 7 bases from J, with 8 bases in between. CDR1 MGHRA and CDR2 YSYEKL come from the germline V gene. CDR3: CASTGMNEQFF. CDR3 coding DNA: TGCGCCAGCACGGGTATGAATGAGCAGTTCTTC.

The gene calls are TRBV4-1 and TRBJ1-2, with 10 bases fitting TRBD1. Germline V lookup: CDR1 MGHRA, CDR2 YSYEKL. The V gene end was trimmed by 4 bases and the J gene end by 2 bases; junction bases not matched to a gene: 1. This CDR3 spans 14 amino acids. CDR3 coding DNA: TGCGCCAGCAGCCTGGGACAGGGGAACTATGGCTACACCTTC. Translating gives CASSLGQGNYGYTF.

The gene calls are TRBV5-6 and TRBJ2-5; D assignment may be TRBD1 or TRBD2 (6 bases each). V gave up 0 bases and J gave up 1 base, with 10 bases separating them. The germline CDR1 and CDR2 sequences are SGHDT and YYEEEE. This CDR3 region has 15 residues. Here the CDR3 DNA reads TGTGCCAGCAGCTTGGCTTCGGGGGCCCAAGAGACCCAGTACTTC. Amino acids: CASSLASGAQETQYF.

The gene calls are TRBV9 and TRBJ1-1; D uncertain. V was cut by 4 bases and J by 2 bases, with 15 bases left in between. The CDR3 extends over 15 amino acids. The V gene's germline CDR1 is SGDLS and CDR2 YYNGEE. CDR3 amino acids: CASSPSELTNTEAFF. The CDR3 bases are TGTGCCAGCAGCCCTTCGGAACTTACAAACACTGAAGCTTTCTTT. The full variable domain, completed using reference TRBV9 and TRBJ1-1, is DSGVTQTPKHLITATGQRVTLRCSPRSGDLSVYWYQQSLDQGLQFLIQYYNGEERAKGNILERFSAQQFPDLHSELNLSSLELGDSALYFCASSPSELTNTEAFFGQGTRLTVV.

On this clone: The junction shows a germline mismatch at one end, possibly a read error. V and J are TRBV6-2 or TRBV6-3 and TRBJ1-6, with unresolved D. The CDR3 totals 11 residues. CDR1 and CDR2 from the germline V gene are MNHEY and SVGEGT. The CDR3 DNA sequence: TGTGCCAGCAGCCGGGATTTACCCCTCTACTTT. Protein product: CASSRDLPLYF.

This chain uses TRBV6-5 with TRBJ2-5; D not resolved. The V and J ends lost 10 bases and 1 base respectively, with 13 bases between them. Germline CDR1 and CDR2: MNHEY and SVGAGI. This CDR3 has 13 residues. CDR3 loop: CATTEIGQETQYF. The CDR3 coding sequence is TGTGCCACCACCGAGATTGGCCAAGAGACCCAGTACTTC.

The chain couples TRBV18 to TRBJ1-5; no firm D call. The germline V gene encodes CDR1 KGHSH and CDR2 LQKENI. The CDR3 loop spans 14 amino acids. V shed 1 base and J shed 6 bases, with 10 bases lying between them. The CDR3 nucleotides read TGTGCCAGCTCACCACGAGGACTCGGTCAGCCCCAGCATTTT. As protein: CASSPRGLGQPQHF.

V and J are TRBV9 and TRBJ2-4; tentatively, D is TRBD1 or TRBD2 (5 bases each). CDR3 length equals 13 residues. CDR1 and CDR2 from the germline V gene are SGDLS and YYNGEE. Trimming pared 4 bases from V and 8 bases from J, leaving 13 bases between. CDR3 coding DNA: TGTGCCAGCAGCTCCTGGGGGAACGACATTCAGTACTTC. Protein sequence: CASSSWGNDIQYF.

The chain recombines TRBV6-5 with TRBJ2-7, with TRBD1 matching 8 bases. From germline, CDR1 is MNHEY and CDR2 SVGAGI. The CDR3 totals 12 residues. Germline trimming cut 6 bases from V and 3 bases from J; bases unmatched to any gene: 1. The CDR3 DNA reads TGTGCCAGCAGAGACAGGGGCTACGAGCAGTACTTC. Translating it yields CASRDRGYEQYF.

DNA of the CDR3: TGTGCCAGCAGCTTTACCCTCTTGGGGGGAGCCGGGGAGCTGTTTTTT. Its translation is CASSFTLLGGAGELFF. The chain couples TRBV7-3 to TRBJ2-2; TRBD2 is a possible D gene (6 bases). The CDR3 has 16 amino acids. Trimming removed 3 bases from V and 6 bases from J, with 17 bases in between. Germline CDR1 is SGHTA and CDR2 is FQGTGA.

The V call is TRBV12-5, the J call TRBJ2-7; unclear D gene. With 1 base removed from V and 2 bases from J, the gap between germline ends came to 6 bases. Germline values: CDR1 LGHNT, CDR2 FRNRAP. This CDR3 contains 13 residues. This CDR3 is CASGLDGPYEQYF. The CDR3, as DNA: TGTGCTAGTGGTTTGGACGGTCCCTACGAGCAGTACTTC.

This chain links TRBV5-1 with TRBJ2-1, with D possibly matching TRBD2 (5 bases). The CDR3 is made up of 15 amino acids. In germline, CDR1 is SGHRS, CDR2 YFSETQ. Trimming removed 0 bases at V and 4 bases at J, with 11 bases between. Here the CDR3 DNA reads TGCGCCAGCAGCTTGGTGGGGAGAGGGTACAATGAGCAGTTCTTC. It specifies CASSLVGRGYNEQFF.

V usage is TRBV5-1 and J usage is TRBJ2-3; 7 bases are a match to TRBD1. The germline gives CDR1 SGHRS, CDR2 YFSETQ. The CDR3 loop spans 13 amino acids. Trimming removed 4 bases from V and 4 bases from J; junction bases left unmatched: 3. CDR3 loop: CASSVTGADTQYF. CDR3 DNA: TGCGCCAGCAGCGTTACAGGGGCAGATACGCAGTATTTT.

This clone was picked up one time. The chain couples TRBV10-1 to TRBJ2-5; 7 nucleotides align to TRBD1. V lost 3 bases to trimming and J lost 5 bases; unmatched junction nucleotides: 0. CDR1 WNHNN and CDR2 SYGVQD come from the germline V gene (reference sequence). This CDR3 comprises 12 residues. The CDR3 nucleotides are TGCGCCAGCAGTGAACAGGGGGAGACCCAGTACTTC. Its protein is CASSEQGETQYF.

On this clone: At one of its ends the junction is not consistent with the germline gene, which may arise from a read error. The V call is TRBV3-1 (or the pseudogene TRBV3-2), the J call TRBJ2-7, with D uncertain. The CDR3 is 13 residues long. Germline V lookup: CDR1 LGHDT, CDR2 YNNKEL (reference sequence). The chain's CDR3 is CASSQSVRYEQYF. The CDR3 DNA is TGTGCTAGCAGCCAATCGGTTCGGTACGAGCAGTACTTC.

The chain links TRBV19 to TRBJ2-4; D is undetermined. The CDR3 totals 13 residues. Germline assignment: CDR1 LNHDA and CDR2 SQIVND (reference sequence). V was shortened by 3 bases and J by 10 bases, with 13 bases between the two germline ends. In DNA, the CDR3 is TGTGCCAGTAGTATTCGCCCGGGTGAAATTCAGTACTTC. Amino acid sequence: CASSIRPGEIQYF.

The chain has TRBV3-1 (or the pseudogene TRBV3-2) and TRBJ1-1; D not certain. The germline V gene has CDR1 LGHDT and CDR2 YNNKEL (reference sequence). The CDR3 totals 13 residues. V was trimmed by 2 bases and J by 1 base, leaving 5 bases between them. The CDR3 nucleotides are TGTGCCAGCAGCCAAAACAGGAACACTGAAGCTTTCTTT. This gives the protein CASSQNRNTEAFF.

The chain combines TRBV7-9 with TRBJ1-1; 7 bases match TRBD1. CDR3 size: 13 residues. The germline gives CDR1 SEHNR, CDR2 FQNEAQ (reference sequence). Germline trimming cut 8 bases from V and 3 bases from J; bases unmatched to any gene: 6. The CDR3 is CASGRDRDTEAFF. In nucleotides, the CDR3 is TGTGCCAGCGGCCGGGACAGAGACACTGAAGCTTTCTTT.

J is TRBJ1-2 and V is TRBV4-1, with TRBD1 identical over 10 bases. The germline V gene has CDR1 MGHRA and CDR2 YSYEKL. J gave up 2 bases and V 4 bases, and 1 base lay outside the gene matches. The CDR3 is made up of 14 amino acids. CDR3 DNA sequence: TGCGCCAGCAGCCCGGGACAGGGGAACTATGGCTACACCTTC. It codes for CASSPGQGNYGYTF.

By share, this clone ranks as hyperexpanded (1% or more). Within the sample, other DNA sequences also encode this same CDR3. This rearrangement joins TRBV4-1 to TRBJ1-2; D is uncertain. This CDR3 has 14 residues. Germline V gives CDR1 MGHRA, CDR2 YSYEKL. Trimming removed 0 bases at V and 4 bases at J, with 9 bases between. This chain's CDR3 is CASSQDHRGYGYTF. CDR3 bases: TGCGCCAGCAGCCAAGACCACAGAGGCTATGGCTACACCTTC.

This clone was recorded once. The chain combines TRBV9 with TRBJ2-3; 7 bases are shared with TRBD1. The germline gives CDR1 SGDLS, CDR2 YYNGEE. The CDR3 is made up of 17 amino acids. The J segment lost 2 bases and the V segment lost 2 bases, leaving 11 bases of the junction unmatched. The CDR3 spells CASSVSGGTGVTDTQYF. CDR3 in DNA: TGTGCCAGCAGCGTCTCTGGGGGTACAGGGGTCACAGATACGCAGTATTTT.